The clone carrying this TCR beta chain was recorded a few times. What it recognizes is unknown. Expressed TCRB transcripts got sequenced, as all isolated RNA was reverse transcribed. Assay used: immunoSEQ multiplex PCR; TCRdb lists only in-frame clones, some missing. The table shows about 340,000 clones, with approximately 12% occurring only once. Heparinised blood was drawn once per donor, averaging approximately 0.12 L. This record comes from a study of beta chain features in type 1 diabetes. Study results and limitations: Here, the possible influence of HLA type (on TCRB rearrangement) remained unresolved. Among patients, naive, central memory and Treg TCRB repertoires appeared more similar than among healthy donors. Among all four CD4+ subsets, Type 1 diabetes patients had TCRB CDR3s that were moderately but significantly shorter. VDJ junctions in type 1 diabetes patients carried more deletions and fewer insertions.

Germline CDR1 is ENHRY and CDR2 is SYGVKD. This CDR3 has 15 amino acids. Unmatched junction bases numbered 16, after V lost 11 bases and J lost 7 bases. The TCR originated in a woman between 18 and 29 years old with type 1 diabetes. V usage is TRBV10-3 and J usage is TRBJ2-7, with TRBD2 identical over 11 bases. Sequenced input: naive CD4+ T cells from blood. CDR3 sequence: CASRKELAGGGEQYF. CDR3 DNA sequence: TGTGCCTCTAGAAAAGAGCTAGCGGGAGGAGGGGAGCAGTACTTC.